The 32 T cell receptor beta chains reported below all come from one sample, sequenced in a study of cytomegalovirus exposure and HLA in healthy donors. The protocol was immunoSEQ multiplex PCR, while the TCRdb copy is restricted to in-frame clones and leaves out a portion. The sample consists of around 140,000 clones, approximately 94% of them appearing once. Sample: PBMCs. Every receptor here comes from a man between 18 and 29 years old in good health and CMV-seropositive.

The CDR3 sequence: CASSLGSGNLYNEQFF. The CDR3 DNA reads TGTGCCAGCAGCTTGGGCAGCGGTAACCTATACAATGAGCAGTTCTTC. This chain uses TRBV13 with TRBJ2-1, with D perhaps matching TRBD2 (5 bases). Trimming took off 3 bases at V and 4 bases at J, with 16 bases between the two ends. The CDR3 loop spans 16 amino acids. The germline V gene encodes CDR1 PRHDT and CDR2 FYEKMQ (reference sequence). Full variable domain (missing parts from reference TRBV13 and TRBJ2-1): AAGVIQSPRHLIKEKRETATLKCYPIPRHDTVYWYQQGPGQDPQFLISFYEKMQSDKGSIPDRFSAQQFSDYHSELNMSSLELGDSALYFCASSLGSGNLYNEQFFGPGTRLTVL.

The chain links TRBV27 to TRBJ2-4; no clear D gene. The CDR3 spans 15 residues. Trimming cost V 3 bases and J 0 bases, with 9 bases left between them. Germline CDR1 is MNHEY and CDR2 is SMNVEV (reference sequence). The DNA of the CDR3 is TGTGCCAGCAGTTTCCCGGTACTAGCCAAAAACATTCAGTACTTC. Translated, it gives CASSFPVLAKNIQYF.

This clone was picked up a small number of times. The V call is TRBV11-2, the J call TRBJ2-2; D unresolved. V was cut by 2 bases and J by 6 bases, with 4 bases left in between. This CDR3 contains 12 residues. Germline-derived CDR1 and CDR2 are SGHAT and FQNNGV. CDR3 sequence (DNA): TGTGCCAGCAGCTTACCGTCCGGGGAGCTGTTTTTT. Its protein is CASSLPSGELFF.

The rearrangement joins TRBV4-1 to TRBJ1-6, with D possibly matching TRBD1 (5 bases). The CDR3 contains 14 residues. The germline V gene encodes CDR1 MGHRA and CDR2 YSYEKL. Trimming left V 2 bases short and J 7 bases short, with 9 bases between. CDR3 DNA: TGCGCCAGCAGCCAAACAGGACTAAATTCACCCCTCCACTTT. Its translation is CASSQTGLNSPLHF.

V and J are TRBV11-2 and TRBJ2-1; D unresolved. Trimming cost V 2 bases and J 10 bases, with 6 bases left between them. This CDR3 is built from 11 residues. Germline CDR1 reads SGHAT; CDR2 reads FQNNGV. The CDR3 coding sequence is TGTGCCAGCAGCTTATTCCTGGAGCAGTTCTTC. This codes for CASSLFLEQFF.

The chain couples TRBV28 to TRBJ2-2, with 7 bases identical to TRBD2. The J segment lost 5 bases and the V segment lost 1 base, leaving 4 bases of the junction unmatched. This CDR3 is built from 15 residues. Germline lookup yields CDR1 MDHEN and CDR2 SYDVKM. CDR3 bases: TGTGCCAGCAGTTTATACAGGACTAGGACCGGGGAGCTGTTTTTT. It specifies CASSLYRTRTGELFF.

This chain links TRBV27 with TRBJ1-6; D gene ambiguous. Germline CDR1 reads MNHEY; CDR2 reads SMNVEV (reference sequence). The CDR3 has 12 residues. Trimming cost V 6 bases and J 8 bases, with 8 bases left between them. The CDR3 spells CASSIRDSPLHF. As DNA, the CDR3 is TGTGCCAGCAGCATTCGGGATTCACCCCTCCACTTT.

The chain recombines TRBV28 with TRBJ2-1; TRBD2 might be the D (5 bases). The CDR3 has 15 amino acids. The germline V gene has CDR1 MDHEN and CDR2 SYDVKM. Trimming took off 6 bases at V and 5 bases at J, with 17 bases between the two ends. CDR3 in amino acids: CASRLFEGPNNEQFF. CDR3 nucleotide sequence: TGTGCCAGCAGATTGTTCGAGGGTCCTAACAATGAGCAGTTCTTC.

The chain recombines TRBV19 with TRBJ2-1, with D perhaps matching TRBD2 (5 bases). Germline lookup yields CDR1 LNHDA and CDR2 SQIVND (reference sequence). V lost 7 bases to trimming and J lost 5 bases, with 18 bases between them. This CDR3 is 15 amino acids long. The CDR3 sequence is CASTPHGGSHNEQFF. CDR3 DNA sequence: TGTGCCAGTACGCCCCACGGCGGGTCGCACAATGAGCAGTTCTTC.

The V and J genes are TRBV6-4 and TRBJ2-5; D perhaps matches TRBD2 (5 bases). This CDR3 is built from 19 residues. V lost 3 bases, J lost 5 bases, and 28 bases lay in between. Germline V gene lookup returns CDR1 MRHNA and CDR2 SNTAGT. In DNA form, the CDR3 reads TGTGCCAGCAGTGAATTGACTATCCGATGGAGGCCGGCGTGGGAGACCCAGTACTTC. Amino acids: CASSELTIRWRPAWETQYF.

The chain has TRBV11-2 and TRBJ2-3; 8 nucleotides match TRBD2. The CDR3 spans 16 residues. J lost 5 bases, V lost 4 bases, and 11 bases had no gene match. CDR1 and CDR2 from the germline V gene are SGHAT and FQNNGV. The CDR3 reads CASSSSGTRIGDTQYF. The CDR3 nucleotides read TGTGCCAGCAGCTCATCCGGGACTAGGATAGGAGATACGCAGTATTTT. Full variable domain (remainder filled in from reference TRBV11-2 and TRBJ2-3): EAGVAQSPRYKIIEKRQSVAFWCNPISGHATLYWYQQILGQGPKLLIQFQNNGVVDDSQLPKDRFSAERLKGVDSTLKIQPAKLEDSAVYLCASSSSGTRIGDTQYFGPGTRLTVL.

This sequence joins TRBV11-2 and TRBJ2-7; 8 nucleotides line up with TRBD1. V trimming: 4 bases; J trimming: 5 bases; junction bases outside the gene matches: 10. The germline CDR1 and CDR2 sequences are SGHAT and FQNNGV. This CDR3 comprises 15 residues. This CDR3 reads CASSSAGGEFDEQYF. CDR3 nucleotides: TGTGCCAGCAGCTCCGCAGGGGGCGAATTCGACGAGCAGTACTTC.

The chain's CDR3 is CASRRGLTDTQYF. CDR3 coding DNA: TGTGCCAGCAGGAGGGGACTCACAGATACGCAGTATTTT. V is TRBV6-5 and J is TRBJ2-3, with D perhaps TRBD2 (6 bases). The V gene's germline CDR1 is MNHEY and CDR2 SVGAGI. The V end lost 6 bases, the J end lost 2 bases, and 9 bases lay between the germline ends. The CDR3 loop spans 13 amino acids.

This chain connects TRBV28 to TRBJ1-2; unclear D gene. The germline CDR1 and CDR2 sequences are MDHEN and SYDVKM. The CDR3 runs to 12 residues. Trimming pared 7 bases from V and 3 bases from J, leaving 9 bases between. The CDR3 nucleotides are TGTGCCAGCAACGGGGTAGACTATGGCTACACCTTC. Its translation is CASNGVDYGYTF.

This chain uses TRBV2 with TRBJ1-1, with 9 bases aligning to TRBD1. Trimming removed 8 bases from V and 3 bases from J; junction bases left unmatched: 7. The CDR3 is 14 residues long. Germline V CDR1 and CDR2: SNHLY, FYNNEI. The CDR3 DNA is TGTGCCAGCGTTTTAACAGGGGGCTACACTGAAGCTTTCTTT. It encodes CASVLTGGYTEAFF.

CDR3 DNA sequence: TGTGCCAGCTCCCCAGGAGGTCTGAATGAAAAACTGTTTTTT. Translated, it gives CASSPGGLNEKLFF. The V gene is TRBV28, the J gene TRBJ1-4; no definite D call. The V end lost 8 bases, the J end lost 5 bases, and 15 bases lay between the germline ends. CDR1 and CDR2 from the germline V gene are MDHEN and SYDVKM. CDR3 length equals 14 residues. The variable domain in full, with the rest retrieved from reference TRBV28 and TRBJ1-4, is DVKVTQSSRYLVKRTGEKVFLECVQDMDHENMFWYRQDPGLGLRLIYFSYDVKMKEKGDIPEGYSVSREKKERFSLILESASTNQTSMYLCASSPGGLNEKLFFGSGTQLSVL.

J is TRBJ2-3 and V is TRBV27, with 9 bases matching TRBD1. There are 14 residues in the CDR3. Germline loops: CDR1 MNHEY, CDR2 SMNVEV (reference sequence). J was trimmed by 5 bases and V by 4 bases; bases with no gene match: 4. DNA of the CDR3: TGTGCCAGCAGTTACAGGGACAGGGTAGATACGCAGTATTTT. It specifies CASSYRDRVDTQYF.

The chain carries TRBV5-6 and TRBJ1-2; possibly TRBD1 for D (5 bases). With 4 bases removed from V and 6 bases from J, the gap between germline ends came to 22 bases. Germline V CDR1 and CDR2: SGHDT, YYEEEE. This CDR3 comprises 16 residues. In DNA, the CDR3 is TGTGCCAGCAGCGCATCCGGGACTCACCGAGAGAATGGCTACACCTTC. The encoded protein is CASSASGTHRENGYTF.

The chain links TRBV5-1 to TRBJ1-2; D is unresolved. The ends were cut back, 3 bases at V and 6 bases at J, with 18 bases in the middle. In germline, CDR1 is SGHRS, CDR2 YFSETQ. This CDR3 is 15 amino acids long. The CDR3 coding sequence is TGCGCCAGCAGCTCCGACGTGTCGGGAAGAGATGGCTACACCTTC. Its protein is CASSSDVSGRDGYTF.

The V call is TRBV7-9, the J call TRBJ1-1, with a possible D match to TRBD1 (6 bases). This CDR3 is 14 amino acids long. Germline V gives CDR1 SEHNR, CDR2 FQNEAQ (reference sequence). The ends were cut back, 4 bases at V and 1 base at J, with 10 bases in the middle. CDR3 residues: CASSSGVTNTEAFF. The DNA for the CDR3 is TGTGCCAGCAGCTCAGGGGTTACGAACACTGAAGCTTTCTTT.

J is TRBJ2-7 and V is TRBV19; 11 bases are shared with TRBD2. V was clipped by 4 bases and J by 2 bases; unmatched bases: 7. CDR1 and CDR2 from the germline V gene are LNHDA and SQIVND (reference sequence). CDR3 size: 16 residues. CDR3 nucleotides: TGTGCCAGTAGTAGACGACTAGCGGGATTCACCTACGAGCAGTACTTC. Amino acids: CASSRRLAGFTYEQYF.

This chain connects TRBV2 to TRBJ2-5, with 10 bases fitting TRBD1. Germline V gives CDR1 SNHLY, CDR2 FYNNEI. This CDR3 contains 12 residues. Trimming cost V 7 bases and J 7 bases; bases outside gene matches: 3. The CDR3 DNA is TGTGCCAGCATAGGACAGGGGGTGACCCAGTACTTC. Translation gives CASIGQGVTQYF.

The chain links TRBV13 to TRBJ2-3; 9 nucleotides agree with TRBD1. CDR3 length: 16 amino acids. Germline V gives CDR1 PRHDT, CDR2 FYEKMQ (reference sequence). J lost 4 bases, V lost 4 bases, and 9 bases had no gene match. DNA of the CDR3: TGTGCCAGCAGCTCGAGTAGGGACAGGGATCCAGATACGCAGTATTTT. It yields the protein CASSSSRDRDPDTQYF.

CDR3 nucleotide sequence: TGTGCCAGCAGCTGGACTAGCGGTTCAGGGGAGCAGTTCTTC. Translated: CASSWTSGSGEQFF. The chain joins TRBV7-6 to TRBJ2-1; 10 bases line up with TRBD2. The CDR3 has 14 amino acids. The trim removed 4 bases at V and 10 bases at J, leaving 7 bases unmatched. The germline V gene encodes CDR1 SGHVS and CDR2 FNYEAQ. The variable domain in full, with the rest retrieved from reference TRBV7-6 and TRBJ2-1, is GAGVSQSPRYKVTKRGQDVALRCDPISGHVSLYWYRQALGQGPEFLTYFNYEAQQDKSGLPNDRFSAERPEGSISTLTIQRTEQRDSAMYRCASSWTSGSGEQFFGPGTRLTVL.

The chain recombines TRBV28 with TRBJ2-5; tentative D call: TRBD1 (6 bases). This CDR3 region has 14 residues. CDR1 and CDR2 (germline): MDHEN, SYDVKM. V lost 4 bases, J lost 3 bases, and 12 bases lay in between. The CDR3 bases are TGTGCCAGCAGTTCCCAAGGGGGTAAAGAGACCCAGTACTTC. It encodes CASSSQGGKETQYF.

V and J are TRBV5-6 and TRBJ2-5; a weak D match, TRBD1 (5 bases). CDR3 size: 16 residues. Germline lookup yields CDR1 SGHDT and CDR2 YYEEEE. Trimming pared 4 bases from V and 0 bases from J, leaving 16 bases between. CDR3: CASSGPMSGYQETQYF. CDR3 nucleotides: TGTGCCAGCAGCGGGCCTATGTCAGGGTACCAAGAGACCCAGTACTTC.

This clone was detected only once. The chain links TRBV7-2 to TRBJ2-1; D ambiguous. Germline V CDR1 and CDR2: SGHTA, FQGNSA. V gave up 3 bases and J gave up 2 bases, with 11 bases separating them. This CDR3 is 15 amino acids long. CDR3: CASSFLRVTYNEQFF. The CDR3 DNA is TGTGCCAGCAGCTTTCTACGGGTGACCTACAATGAGCAGTTCTTC.

V usage is TRBV7-2 and J usage is TRBJ2-2; 10 bases align to TRBD2. This CDR3 is 18 amino acids long. V lost 4 bases, J lost 1 base, and 9 bases stayed unmatched. The V gene's germline CDR1 is SGHTA and CDR2 FQGNSA. The CDR3 spells CASSSLISGRVNTGELFF. For the CDR3, the DNA is TGTGCCAGCAGCTCCTTAATCAGCGGGAGGGTGAACACCGGGGAGCTGTTTTTT. The entire variable domain, with the rest obtained from reference TRBV7-2 and TRBJ2-2, is as follows: GAGVSQSPSNKVTEKGKDVELRCDPISGHTALYWYRQSLGQGLEFLIYFQGNSAPDKSGLPSDRFSAERTGGSVSTLTIQRTQQEDSAVYLCASSSLISGRVNTGELFFGEGSRLTVL.

CDR3 protein: CASSPGPPNYGYTF. CDR3 in DNA: TGTGCCAGCAGTCCAGGGCCCCCTAACTATGGCTACACCTTC. The rearrangement joins TRBV6-9 to TRBJ1-2; D possibly corresponds to TRBD1 (5 bases). This CDR3 spans 14 amino acids. Trimming removed 5 bases at V and 0 bases at J, with 10 bases between. Per the germline V gene, CDR1 is MNHGY and CDR2 is SVAAGI.

The CDR3 spells CASSGDRSSGNTIYF. The CDR3 nucleotides read TGTGCCAGCAGCGGGGACAGAAGCTCTGGAAACACCATATATTTT. This chain joins TRBV2 and TRBJ1-3, with TRBD1 matching 7 bases. With V trimmed by 6 bases and J by 0 bases, 5 bases remained unmatched. This CDR3 comprises 15 residues. CDR1 SNHLY and CDR2 FYNNEI come from the germline V gene.

DNA for the CDR3: TGCGCCAGCAGCCAAGTTTTTGAGGGCACCGGGGAGCTGTTTTTT. Its protein product is CASSQVFEGTGELFF. This rearrangement joins TRBV4-1 to TRBJ2-2; TRBD2 might be the D (5 bases). The CDR3 has 15 amino acids. In germline, CDR1 is MGHRA, CDR2 YSYEKL. Trimming took off 1 base at V and 4 bases at J, with 10 bases between the two ends.

This clone is a singleton in its sample. The chain combines TRBV5-1 with TRBJ2-7, with 9 positions matching TRBD2. The junction had 7 bases not matched to a gene; V was cut back by 4 bases and J by 2 bases. This CDR3 comprises 15 residues. Looked up from germline, CDR1 is SGHRS and CDR2 is YFSETQ. CDR3 nucleotides: TGCGCCAGCAGCCGAGAGCTAGCGGGGCCCTACGAGCAGTACTTC. It yields the protein CASSRELAGPYEQYF.